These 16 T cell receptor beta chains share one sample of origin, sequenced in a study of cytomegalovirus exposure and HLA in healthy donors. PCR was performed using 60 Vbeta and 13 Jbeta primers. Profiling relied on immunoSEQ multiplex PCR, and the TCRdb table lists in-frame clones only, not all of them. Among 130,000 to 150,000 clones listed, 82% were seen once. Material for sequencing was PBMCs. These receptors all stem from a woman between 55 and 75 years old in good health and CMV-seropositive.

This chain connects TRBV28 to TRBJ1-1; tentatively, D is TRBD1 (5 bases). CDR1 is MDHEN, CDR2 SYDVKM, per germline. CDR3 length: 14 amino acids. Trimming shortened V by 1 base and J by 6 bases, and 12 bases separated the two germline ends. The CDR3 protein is CASSLSLGGAEAFF. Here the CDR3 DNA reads TGTGCCAGCAGTTTATCCCTCGGGGGGGCTGAAGCTTTCTTT.

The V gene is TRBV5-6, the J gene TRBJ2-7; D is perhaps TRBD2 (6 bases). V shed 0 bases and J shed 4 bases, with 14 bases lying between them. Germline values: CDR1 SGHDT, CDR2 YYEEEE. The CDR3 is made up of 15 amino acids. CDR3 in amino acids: CASSLAWRDHYEQYF. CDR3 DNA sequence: TGTGCCAGCAGCTTGGCTTGGCGGGACCATTACGAGCAGTACTTC. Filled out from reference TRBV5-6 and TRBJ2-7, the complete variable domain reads DAGVTQSPTHLIKTRGQQVTLRCSPKSGHDTVSWYQQALGQGPQFIFQYYEEEERQRGNFPDRFSGHQFPNYSSELNVNALLLGDSALYLCASSLAWRDHYEQYFGPGTRLTVT.

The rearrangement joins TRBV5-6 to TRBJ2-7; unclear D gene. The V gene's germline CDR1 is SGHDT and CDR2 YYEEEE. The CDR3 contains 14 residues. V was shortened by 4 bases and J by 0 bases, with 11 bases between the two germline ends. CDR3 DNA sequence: TGTGCCAGCAGCGCTTATAGCAGCTCCTACGAGCAGTACTTC. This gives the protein CASSAYSSSYEQYF. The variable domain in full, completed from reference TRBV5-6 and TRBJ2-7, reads DAGVTQSPTHLIKTRGQQVTLRCSPKSGHDTVSWYQQALGQGPQFIFQYYEEEERQRGNFPDRFSGHQFPNYSSELNVNALLLGDSALYLCASSAYSSSYEQYFGPGTRLTVT.

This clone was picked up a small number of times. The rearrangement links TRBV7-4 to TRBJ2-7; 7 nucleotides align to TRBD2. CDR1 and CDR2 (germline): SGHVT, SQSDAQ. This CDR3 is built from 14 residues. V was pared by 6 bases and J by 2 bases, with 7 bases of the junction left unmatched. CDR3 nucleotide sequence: TGTGCCAGCAGTCCCGCTAGCGGACCCTACGAGCAGTACTTC. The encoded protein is CASSPASGPYEQYF.

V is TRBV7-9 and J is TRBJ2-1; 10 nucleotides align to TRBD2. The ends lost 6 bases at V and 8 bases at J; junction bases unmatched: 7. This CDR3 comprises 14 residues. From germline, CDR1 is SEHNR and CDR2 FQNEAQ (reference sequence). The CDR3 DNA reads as TGTGCCAGCAGGGGCGGACTAGCGGTCCATGAGCAGTTCTTC. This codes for CASRGGLAVHEQFF.

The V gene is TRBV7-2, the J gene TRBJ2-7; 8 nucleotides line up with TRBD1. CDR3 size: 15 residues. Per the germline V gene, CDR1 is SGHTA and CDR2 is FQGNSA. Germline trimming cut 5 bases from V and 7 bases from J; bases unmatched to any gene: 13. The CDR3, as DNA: TGTGCCAGCAGCCCCGGCGGACAGGGTAGGGTAGAGCAGTACTTC. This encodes CASSPGGQGRVEQYF.

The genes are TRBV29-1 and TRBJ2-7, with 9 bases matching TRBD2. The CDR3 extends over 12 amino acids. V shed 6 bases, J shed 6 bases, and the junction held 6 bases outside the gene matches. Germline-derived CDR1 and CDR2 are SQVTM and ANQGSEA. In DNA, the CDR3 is TGCAGCGTAATTCTAGCGGGACTCGAGCAGTACTTC. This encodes CSVILAGLEQYF.

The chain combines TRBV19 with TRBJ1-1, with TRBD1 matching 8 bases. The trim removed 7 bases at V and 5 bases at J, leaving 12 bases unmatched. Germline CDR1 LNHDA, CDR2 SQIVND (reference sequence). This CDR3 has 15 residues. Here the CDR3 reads CASTRYQGAETEAFF. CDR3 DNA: TGTGCCAGTACCCGATACCAGGGGGCAGAGACTGAAGCTTTCTTT.

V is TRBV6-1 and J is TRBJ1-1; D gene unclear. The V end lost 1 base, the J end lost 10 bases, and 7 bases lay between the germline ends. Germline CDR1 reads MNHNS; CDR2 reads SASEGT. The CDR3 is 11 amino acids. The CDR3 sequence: CASSEVFGAFF. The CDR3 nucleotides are TGTGCCAGCAGTGAAGTATTCGGAGCTTTCTTT.

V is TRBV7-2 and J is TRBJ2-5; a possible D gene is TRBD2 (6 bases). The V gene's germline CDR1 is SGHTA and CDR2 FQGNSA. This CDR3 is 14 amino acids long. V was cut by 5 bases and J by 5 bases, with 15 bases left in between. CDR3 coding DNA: TGTGCCAGCAGCACCTCTAGCGTCAGGGAGACCCAGTACTTC. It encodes CASSTSSVRETQYF.

The CDR3 region has the DNA TGTGCCAGCAACAAAGCGGGGAGCTCCTACAATGAGCAGTTCTTC. It specifies CASNKAGSSYNEQFF. The J gene is TRBJ2-1, the V gene TRBV27; TRBD2 matches 7 bases. CDR1 MNHEY and CDR2 SMNVEV come from the germline V gene (reference sequence). This CDR3 has 15 amino acids. V shed 7 bases and J 0 bases; nucleotides not matched to a gene: 6.

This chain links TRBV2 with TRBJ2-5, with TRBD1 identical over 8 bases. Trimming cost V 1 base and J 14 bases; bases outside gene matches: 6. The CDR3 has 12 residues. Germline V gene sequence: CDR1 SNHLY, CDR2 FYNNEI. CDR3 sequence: CASSEVGQGGYF. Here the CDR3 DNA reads TGTGCCAGCAGTGAAGTAGGACAGGGAGGTTACTTC.

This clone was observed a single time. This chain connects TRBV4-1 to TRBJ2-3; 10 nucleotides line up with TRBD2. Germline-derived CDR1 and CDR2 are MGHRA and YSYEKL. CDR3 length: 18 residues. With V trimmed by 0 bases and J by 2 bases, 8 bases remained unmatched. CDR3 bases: TGCGCCAGCAGCCAAGATTGGGTACTAGCGGGACACACAGATACGCAGTATTTT. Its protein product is CASSQDWVLAGHTDTQYF.

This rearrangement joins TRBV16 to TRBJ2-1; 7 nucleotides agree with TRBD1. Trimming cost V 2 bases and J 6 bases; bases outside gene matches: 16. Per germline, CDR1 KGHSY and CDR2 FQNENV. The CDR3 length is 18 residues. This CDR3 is CASSQPAQTGSPSNEQFF. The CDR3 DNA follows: TGTGCCAGCAGCCAACCCGCACAGACAGGGAGCCCCTCCAATGAGCAGTTCTTC.

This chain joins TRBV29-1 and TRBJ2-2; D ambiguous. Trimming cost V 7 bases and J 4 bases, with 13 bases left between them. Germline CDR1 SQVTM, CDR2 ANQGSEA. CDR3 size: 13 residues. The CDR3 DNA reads TGCAGCGCCTCTACTTATAGCACCGGGGAGCTGTTTTTT. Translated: CSASTYSTGELFF.

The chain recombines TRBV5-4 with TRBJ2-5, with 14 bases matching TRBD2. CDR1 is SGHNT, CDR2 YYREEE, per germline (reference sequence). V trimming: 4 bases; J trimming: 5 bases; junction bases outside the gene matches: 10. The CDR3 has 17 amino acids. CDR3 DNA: TGTGCCAGCAGCCCCGGGACTAGCGGGGGCATGGGGGAGACCCAGTACTTC. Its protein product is CASSPGTSGGMGETQYF.